The T cell receptor beta chain described here comes from a study of cytomegalovirus exposure and HLA in healthy donors. 13 Jbeta primers and 60 Vbeta primers were used for the PCR. Data came from immunoSEQ multiplex PCR; TCRdb stores just in-frame clones and leaves some out. In total, the table holds about 39,000 clones. V gave up 4 bases and J gave up 8 bases, with 14 bases separating them. The CDR3 has 14 residues. CDR1 and CDR2 from the germline V gene are SNHLY and FYNNEI. The chain combines TRBV2 with TRBJ1-4; a possible D gene is TRBD1 (5 bases). Sequences were obtained from PBMCs. The source of this sequence is a woman aged 25-40 years in good health and CMV-seropositive. The CDR3 region has the DNA TGTGCCAGCAGTGCCCCGGAAAGGGGAGAAAAACTGTTTTTT. Its translation: CASSAPERGEKLFF.